A selection of T cell receptor beta chains follows, all from one sample in a study of blood T cells in healthy people across ages. Using its own MiXCR run on the 5' RACE reads, TCRdb lists one record per CDR3 protein. This table holds 780,000 or so distinct CDR3 sequences, just under 25% found once. The sample also formed part of further work on T cells of mothers and their children.

Sequencing was done on a sample of blood. These receptors were obtained from a boy under 18 in good health. The CDR3 runs from the conserved cysteine through the conserved F or W. Each record gives: J gene, D gene, V gene, clone size, CDR3 protein, CDR3 DNA. The D gene is left open where the match is weak. Expanded clones are given a class, and other clones once, few, many or no size at all.

j_call: TRBJ1-1; d_call: .; v_call: TRBV5-6; clone_size: .; cdr3_aa: CASSWGAGDPQMNTEAFF; cdr3_nt: TGTGCCAGCAGTTGGGGGGCCGGGGACCCACAAATGAACACTGAAGCTTTCTTT
j_call: TRBJ1-2; d_call: TRBD1; v_call: TRBV5-1; clone_size: .; cdr3_aa: CASSFSDGQEHGYTF; cdr3_nt: TGCGCCAGCAGCTTTAGTGATGGACAGGAGCATGGCTACACCTTC
j_call: TRBJ2-5; d_call: TRBD2; v_call: TRBV20-1; clone_size: .; cdr3_aa: CSATSSGRAQETQYF; cdr3_nt: TGCAGTGCGACCTCTAGCGGGAGGGCCCAAGAGACCCAGTACTTC
j_call: TRBJ2-1; d_call: .; v_call: TRBV11-2; clone_size: few; cdr3_aa: CASSLEAAGYYNEQFF; cdr3_nt: TGTGCCAGCAGCTTAGAGGCGGCAGGCTACTACAATGAGCAGTTCTTC
j_call: TRBJ2-7; d_call: .; v_call: TRBV25-1; clone_size: .; cdr3_aa: CASSHLQNYEQYF; cdr3_nt: TGTGCCAGCAGTCACCTCCAGAACTACGAGCAGTACTTC
j_call: TRBJ2-3; d_call: .; v_call: TRBV20-1; clone_size: .; cdr3_aa: CSPLFAGDTQYF; cdr3_nt: TGCAGTCCCCTCTTTGCGGGGGATACGCAGTATTTT
j_call: TRBJ2-3; d_call: .; v_call: TRBV15; clone_size: .; cdr3_aa: CATSRDREGDTQYF; cdr3_nt: TGTGCCACCAGCAGGGACAGGGAGGGAGATACGCAGTATTTT
j_call: TRBJ2-5; d_call: .; v_call: TRBV7-2; clone_size: .; cdr3_aa: CASSLAPSRRGETQYF; cdr3_nt: TGTGCCAGCAGCTTAGCCCCCAGCCGGAGAGGGGAGACCCAGTACTTC
j_call: TRBJ1-2; d_call: TRBD1; v_call: TRBV2; clone_size: .; cdr3_aa: CASSADRVGSNYGYTF; cdr3_nt: TGTGCCAGCAGTGCGGACAGGGTAGGCTCTAACTATGGCTACACCTTC
j_call: TRBJ2-1; d_call: TRBD2; v_call: TRBV20-1; clone_size: few; cdr3_aa: CSALPLADNEQFF; cdr3_nt: TGCAGTGCTCTTCCACTAGCGGACAATGAGCAGTTCTTC
j_call: TRBJ2-7; d_call: TRBD2; v_call: TRBV7-9; clone_size: few; cdr3_aa: CASSLGSSGRISYEQYF; cdr3_nt: TGTGCCAGCAGCTTAGGGTCTAGCGGGCGAATCTCCTACGAGCAGTACTTC
j_call: TRBJ2-5; d_call: .; v_call: TRBV6-1; clone_size: .; cdr3_aa: CASSDGGMETQYF; cdr3_nt: TGTGCCAGCAGTGACGGGGGCATGGAGACCCAGTACTTC
j_call: TRBJ1-2; d_call: TRBD1; v_call: TRBV28; clone_size: .; cdr3_aa: CASTRGQALGGYTF; cdr3_nt: TGTGCCAGCACCAGGGGACAGGCTCTAGGCGGCTACACCTTC
j_call: TRBJ2-7; d_call: TRBD1; v_call: TRBV25-1; clone_size: .; cdr3_aa: CATRGVTGGSYEQYF; cdr3_nt: TGTGCCACTAGAGGTGTAACAGGGGGGTCCTACGAGCAGTACTTC
j_call: TRBJ1-2; d_call: .; v_call: TRBV29-1; clone_size: few; cdr3_aa: CSAIPRGLNYGYTF; cdr3_nt: TGCAGCGCCATCCCCCGGGGCCTTAACTATGGCTACACCTTC
j_call: TRBJ2-7; d_call: .; v_call: TRBV7-9; clone_size: .; cdr3_aa: CASSPRRTISYEQYF; cdr3_nt: TGTGCCAGCAGCCCCCGCCGGACAATTTCCTACGAGCAGTACTTC
j_call: TRBJ1-4; d_call: .; v_call: TRBV12-3/TRBV12-4; clone_size: few; cdr3_aa: CASSLARIHEKLFF; cdr3_nt: TGTGCCAGCAGTTTAGCAAGGATTCATGAAAAACTGTTTTTT
j_call: TRBJ1-2; d_call: .; v_call: TRBV7-9; clone_size: few; cdr3_aa: CAGSPTDTVSNYGYTF; cdr3_nt: TGTGCCGGCAGCCCAACGGACACCGTTAGTAACTATGGCTACACCTTC
j_call: TRBJ1-2; d_call: .; v_call: TRBV2; clone_size: .; cdr3_aa: CASSEGDSPEIYGYTF; cdr3_nt: TGTGCCAGCAGTGAAGGAGACAGCCCGGAGATCTATGGCTACACCTTC
j_call: TRBJ2-3; d_call: .; v_call: TRBV7-9; clone_size: .; cdr3_aa: CASKQSRSTDTQYF; cdr3_nt: TGTGCCAGCAAACAATCTCGGAGCACAGATACGCAGTATTTT
j_call: TRBJ2-3; d_call: .; v_call: TRBV20-1; clone_size: .; cdr3_aa: CSAGGSSTDTQYF; cdr3_nt: TGCAGTGCTGGGGGGTCTAGCACAGATACGCAGTATTTT
j_call: TRBJ2-7; d_call: .; v_call: TRBV7-2; clone_size: .; cdr3_aa: CASSFGQLYEQYF; cdr3_nt: TGTGCCAGCAGCTTCGGGCAGCTCTACGAGCAGTACTTC
j_call: TRBJ1-4; d_call: .; v_call: TRBV18; clone_size: .; cdr3_aa: CASSLADEKLFF; cdr3_nt: TGTGCCAGCTCACTAGCAGATGAAAAACTGTTTTTT
j_call: TRBJ2-7; d_call: TRBD2; v_call: TRBV16; clone_size: .; cdr3_aa: CARSQLLAGGGEQYF; cdr3_nt: TGTGCCAGAAGCCAATTATTGGCGGGAGGTGGCGAGCAGTACTTC
j_call: TRBJ1-1; d_call: TRBD1; v_call: TRBV5-1; clone_size: .; cdr3_aa: CASSLQGQGATEAFF; cdr3_nt: TGCGCCAGCAGCTTGCAAGGACAGGGGGCCACTGAAGCTTTCTTT
j_call: TRBJ2-3; d_call: .; v_call: TRBV2; clone_size: .; cdr3_aa: CASRGRADTQYF; cdr3_nt: TGTGCCAGCAGGGGACGGGCAGATACGCAGTATTTT
j_call: TRBJ2-7; d_call: TRBD2; v_call: TRBV12-3/TRBV12-4; clone_size: few; cdr3_aa: CASRLAGGREQYF; cdr3_nt: TGTGCCAGCAGACTAGCGGGAGGGAGGGAGCAGTACTTC
j_call: TRBJ2-5; d_call: .; v_call: TRBV7-9; clone_size: few; cdr3_aa: CASSADLARETQYF; cdr3_nt: TGTGCCAGCAGTGCCGATCTAGCGAGAGAGACCCAGTACTTC
j_call: TRBJ1-5; d_call: TRBD1; v_call: TRBV29-1; clone_size: once; cdr3_aa: CSVSLGTGGNQPQHF; cdr3_nt: TGCAGCGTGAGCCTCGGGACAGGGGGCAATCAGCCCCAGCATTTT
j_call: TRBJ1-3; d_call: TRBD1; v_call: TRBV29-1; clone_size: .; cdr3_aa: CSAQQGSLSGNTIYF; cdr3_nt: TGCAGCGCCCAACAGGGGTCCCTCTCTGGAAACACCATATATTTT
j_call: TRBJ1-1; d_call: .; v_call: TRBV6-2/TRBV6-3; clone_size: .; cdr3_aa: CASTGLTEAFF; cdr3_nt: TGTGCCAGCACCGGGCTCACTGAAGCTTTCTTT
j_call: TRBJ2-5; d_call: TRBD2; v_call: TRBV10-2; clone_size: .; cdr3_aa: CASSESVASGDPFQETQYF; cdr3_nt: TGCGCCAGCAGTGAGTCGGTGGCTAGCGGGGACCCTTTTCAAGAGACCCAGTACTTC
j_call: TRBJ1-6; d_call: .; v_call: TRBV25-1; clone_size: .; cdr3_aa: CASSLEGTGSPLHF; cdr3_nt: TGTGCCAGCAGTCTAGAGGGAACCGGGTCACCCCTCCACTTT
j_call: TRBJ2-7; d_call: .; v_call: TRBV4-3; clone_size: .; cdr3_aa: CASSQDANRGYEQYF; cdr3_nt: TGCGCCAGCAGCCAAGATGCAAATAGGGGATACGAGCAGTACTTC
j_call: TRBJ1-1; d_call: TRBD1; v_call: TRBV29-1; clone_size: .; cdr3_aa: CSEVGQGGTEAFF; cdr3_nt: TGCAGCGAAGTGGGACAGGGCGGCACTGAAGCTTTCTTT
j_call: TRBJ2-7; d_call: .; v_call: TRBV15; clone_size: few; cdr3_aa: CATSRVRGTGTYEQYF; cdr3_nt: TGTGCCACCAGCAGAGTAAGGGGGACGGGAACCTACGAGCAGTACTTC
j_call: TRBJ2-4; d_call: TRBD2; v_call: TRBV27; clone_size: .; cdr3_aa: CASSHDLAGGMVGIQYF; cdr3_nt: TGTGCCAGCAGCCACGACCTAGCGGGAGGGATGGTGGGCATTCAGTACTTC
j_call: TRBJ1-6; d_call: .; v_call: TRBV7-3; clone_size: few; cdr3_aa: CASSTGGTSSYNSPLHF; cdr3_nt: TGTGCCAGCAGCACCGGGGGGACCAGCTCCTATAATTCACCCCTCCACTTT
j_call: TRBJ2-1; d_call: TRBD1; v_call: TRBV27; clone_size: .; cdr3_aa: CASRTAGTGMNNEQFF; cdr3_nt: TGTGCCAGCAGGACAGCCGGGACAGGAATGAACAATGAGCAGTTCTTC
j_call: TRBJ1-1; d_call: .; v_call: TRBV7-6; clone_size: few; cdr3_aa: CASSLEGIEAFF; cdr3_nt: TGTGCCAGCAGCTTAGAGGGAATAGAAGCTTTCTTT
j_call: TRBJ1-2; d_call: TRBD1; v_call: TRBV7-2; clone_size: .; cdr3_aa: CASSLDSTGRNGYTF; cdr3_nt: TGTGCCAGCAGCTTAGATTCGACAGGGAGGAATGGCTACACCTTC
j_call: TRBJ2-5; d_call: .; v_call: TRBV24-1; clone_size: .; cdr3_aa: CATSDLGETGQETQYF; cdr3_nt: TGTGCCACCAGTGATTTAGGGGAGACGGGACAAGAGACCCAGTACTTC